The rows below give T cell receptor beta chains drawn from one sample of a study of cytomegalovirus exposure and HLA in healthy donors. Generated by immunoSEQ multiplex PCR, the TCRdb table keeps only in-frame clones and is missing some. The data show 90,000 to 130,000 clones, roughly 70% seen once. The sample consisted of PBMCs. The receptors stem from a man aged 25-40 years in good health and CMV-seropositive. Both conserved end residues are part of each CDR3. D genes are given only for firm matches. Part of the rows lack a size; the others show once, few, many or a class for expanded clones.

J gene: TRBJ1-1
clone size: NA
V gene: TRBV29-1
D gene: TRBD1
CDR3 protein: CSGWTGGPLSTEAFF
CDR3 DNA: TGCAGCGGCTGGACAGGGGGCCCCTTGTCCACTGAAGCTTTCTTT

J gene: TRBJ2-5
clone size: NA
V gene: TRBV5-1
D gene: TRBD2
CDR3 protein: CASSLGNPGGQETQYF
CDR3 DNA: TGCGCCAGCAGCTTGGGGAATCCCGGGGGGCAAGAGACCCAGTACTTC

J gene: TRBJ2-7
clone size: NA
V gene: TRBV5-4
D gene: TRBD1
CDR3 protein: CASSLVRGLLSYEQYF
CDR3 DNA: TGTGCCAGCAGCTTGGTTAGGGGGCTTCTTAGCTACGAGCAGTACTTC

J gene: TRBJ1-2
clone size: NA
V gene: TRBV19
D gene: TRBD1
CDR3 protein: CASSSQGENGYTF
CDR3 DNA: TGTGCCAGTTCTTCTCAGGGGGAGAACGGCTACACCTTC

J gene: TRBJ2-5
clone size: NA
V gene: TRBV5-6
D gene: NA
CDR3 protein: CASSLVFSTEIQETQYF
CDR3 DNA: TGTGCCAGCAGCTTGGTCTTTTCCACAGAGATTCAAGAGACCCAGTACTTC

J gene: TRBJ2-1
clone size: NA
V gene: TRBV7-2
D gene: NA
CDR3 protein: CASSALGGHYNEQFF
CDR3 DNA: TGTGCCAGCAGCGCGCTCGGGGGGCACTACAATGAGCAGTTCTTC

J gene: TRBJ2-7
clone size: few
V gene: TRBV7-9
D gene: TRBD1
CDR3 protein: CASSLAGTGSYEQYF
CDR3 DNA: TGTGCCAGCAGCTTAGCTGGGACAGGGTCCTACGAGCAGTACTTC

J gene: TRBJ2-5
clone size: NA
V gene: TRBV4-1
D gene: NA
CDR3 protein: CASSQTGLQETQYF
CDR3 DNA: TGCGCCAGCAGCCAGACGGGATTACAGGAGACCCAGTACTTC

J gene: TRBJ2-7
clone size: NA
V gene: TRBV19
D gene: NA
CDR3 protein: CASSLQRDSYEQYF
CDR3 DNA: TGTGCCAGTAGCCTACAACGGGACTCTTACGAGCAGTACTTC

J gene: TRBJ2-3
clone size: NA
V gene: TRBV30
D gene: TRBD1
CDR3 protein: CAWKGRGPKYF
CDR3 DNA: TGTGCCTGGAAGGGCAGGGGGCCCAAGTATTTT

J gene: TRBJ2-1
clone size: NA
V gene: TRBV7-9
D gene: NA
CDR3 protein: CASSWGDHYNEQFF
CDR3 DNA: TGTGCCAGCAGCTGGGGGGACCATTACAATGAGCAGTTCTTC

J gene: TRBJ2-5
clone size: NA
V gene: TRBV6-5
D gene: TRBD2
CDR3 protein: CASSYSLAGHQETQYF
CDR3 DNA: TGTGCCAGCAGTTATAGCTTAGCGGGACACCAAGAGACCCAGTACTTC

J gene: TRBJ1-2
clone size: NA
V gene: TRBV5-1
D gene: TRBD1
CDR3 protein: CASSLDPGGDYGYTF
CDR3 DNA: TGCGCCAGCAGCTTGGATCCAGGGGGTGATTATGGCTACACCTTC

J gene: TRBJ2-1
clone size: NA
V gene: TRBV7-8
D gene: TRBD2
CDR3 protein: CASSLGTSEYYNEQFF
CDR3 DNA: TGTGCCAGCAGCTTAGGGACTAGCGAGTACTACAATGAGCAGTTCTTC

J gene: TRBJ1-4
clone size: once
V gene: TRBV19
D gene: TRBD1
CDR3 protein: CASRHTGGLSGEKLFF
CDR3 DNA: TGTGCCAGTAGGCATACAGGGGGCCTCTCCGGGGAAAAACTGTTTTTT

J gene: TRBJ2-7
clone size: few
V gene: TRBV9
D gene: TRBD2
CDR3 protein: CASSSRPGTSSEQYF
CDR3 DNA: TGTGCCAGCAGCTCTCGTCCCGGGACTAGTAGCGAGCAGTACTTC

J gene: TRBJ1-4
clone size: few
V gene: TRBV7-9
D gene: NA
CDR3 protein: CASSLGTRPTNEKLFF
CDR3 DNA: TGTGCCAGCAGCCTCGGGACAAGGCCAACTAATGAAAAACTGTTTTTT

J gene: TRBJ2-5
clone size: once
V gene: TRBV7-2
D gene: NA
CDR3 protein: CASSRLETQYF
CDR3 DNA: TGTGCCAGCAGCCGTTTAGAGACCCAGTACTTC